These 30 T cell receptor beta chains share one sample of origin, sequenced in a study of cytomegalovirus exposure and HLA in healthy donors. PCR used 60 Vbeta primers and 13 Jbeta primers. Clones were read by immunoSEQ multiplex PCR, and TCRdb kept only the in-frame ones, dropping some. Among 130,000 to 150,000 clones listed, 80% were seen once. Sequencing was carried out using PBMCs. Source of these receptors: a man in his forties in good health and CMV-seronegative.

The sample holds one count of this clone. The rearrangement links TRBV7-9 to TRBJ1-5, with 7 bases fitting TRBD1. J was trimmed by 5 bases and V by 5 bases; bases with no gene match: 6. Germline V gives CDR1 SEHNR, CDR2 FQNEAQ (reference sequence). The CDR3 sequence is 14 residues long. The CDR3 sequence is CASSRQGSDQPQHF. For the CDR3, the DNA is TGTGCCAGCAGCCGACAGGGATCAGATCAGCCCCAGCATTTT.

V gene TRBV25-1 combines with J gene TRBJ1-6; 9 bases fit TRBD1. Germline assignment: CDR1 MGHDK and CDR2 SYGVNS. CDR3 length: 16 residues. Germline trimming cut 0 bases from V and 7 bases from J; bases unmatched to any gene: 4. The CDR3 bases are TGTGCCAGCAGTGAATATAGGACAGGGGACAATTCACCCCTCCACTTT. Its translation: CASSEYRTGDNSPLHF.

This clone qualifies as medium-sized. In DNA, the CDR3 is TGTGCCAGCAATCCCCGGGGGGGAGGGAGCAATCAGCCCCAGCATTTT. Translating it yields CASNPRGGGSNQPQHF. The chain combines TRBV6-6 with TRBJ1-5; D might be TRBD1 (5 bases). The CDR3 has 16 residues. V lost 7 bases to trimming and J lost 1 base, with 17 bases between them. Germline V lookup: CDR1 MNHNY, CDR2 SVGAGI (reference sequence).

The rearrangement uses TRBV28 and TRBJ2-1; TRBD1 is a possible D gene (6 bases). V gave up 2 bases and J gave up 5 bases, with 13 bases separating them. The CDR3 runs 15 residues. CDR1 and CDR2 from the germline V gene are MDHEN and SYDVKM. DNA for the CDR3: TGTGCCAGCAGTTTACCGACAGGTACGGACAATGAGCAGTTCTTC. Its translation is CASSLPTGTDNEQFF.

The V call is TRBV6-6, the J call TRBJ2-2, with 11 bases aligning to TRBD2. The junction had 5 bases not matched to a gene; V was cut back by 6 bases and J by 5 bases. CDR1 and CDR2 (germline): MNHNY, SVGAGI (reference sequence). The CDR3 contains 15 residues. The CDR3 region is CASSQVAGGTGELFF. The CDR3 nucleotides read TGTGCCAGCAGCCAAGTAGCGGGGGGGACCGGGGAGCTGTTTTTT.

The V and J genes are TRBV4-1 and TRBJ2-3; 8 bases are shared with TRBD1. This CDR3 is 15 amino acids long. CDR1 MGHRA and CDR2 YSYEKL come from the germline V gene. V shed 3 bases and J 0 bases; nucleotides not matched to a gene: 2. The CDR3 spells CASSQYRGSTDTQYF. In DNA, the CDR3 is TGCGCCAGCAGCCAGTACAGGGGGAGCACAGATACGCAGTATTTT.

A remark on this clone: The sample has other DNA sequences that encode this CDR3 too. The chain has TRBV9 and TRBJ2-3; D uncertain. Germline V lookup: CDR1 SGDLS, CDR2 YYNGEE. The CDR3 is made up of 14 amino acids. V dropped 0 bases and J dropped 1 base, with 6 bases sitting between them. CDR3 protein: CASSVVPGTDTQYF. CDR3 DNA: TGTGCCAGCAGCGTAGTGCCGGGCACAGATACGCAGTATTTT.

The count of this clone is one. V gene TRBV4-1 combines with J gene TRBJ2-2; D perhaps matches TRBD1 (6 bases). Trimming left V 2 bases short and J 6 bases short, with 13 bases between. The germline V gene has CDR1 MGHRA and CDR2 YSYEKL. This CDR3 spans 15 amino acids. The CDR3 loop is CASSQLGGRSGELFF. CDR3 sequence (DNA): TGCGCCAGCAGCCAACTAGGGGGACGCTCCGGGGAGCTGTTTTTT.

The chain has TRBV9 and TRBJ1-1, with D possibly TRBD1 on 5 matching bases. CDR3 length: 13 amino acids. The V end lost 4 bases, the J end lost 3 bases, and 10 bases lay between the germline ends. In germline, CDR1 is SGDLS, CDR2 YYNGEE. The CDR3: CASSTSTDTEAFF. The CDR3 nucleotides read TGTGCCAGCAGCACATCGACAGACACTGAAGCTTTCTTT.

This clone has only a few counts. This rearrangement joins TRBV10-1 to TRBJ2-3; 10 nucleotides agree with TRBD1. Trimming removed 5 bases from V and 4 bases from J; junction bases left unmatched: 3. Germline CDR1 WNHNN, CDR2 SYGVQD (reference sequence). The CDR3 extends over 14 amino acids. The CDR3 loop is CASSPGQGSDTQYF. For the CDR3, the DNA is TGCGCCAGCAGTCCGGGACAGGGGTCAGATACGCAGTATTTT.

The chain combines TRBV7-9 with TRBJ1-5; D may be TRBD1 (6 bases). Trimming pared 5 bases from V and 13 bases from J, leaving 15 bases between. Germline V gene sequence: CDR1 SEHNR, CDR2 FQNEAQ (reference sequence). CDR3 length: 12 residues. The CDR3 region has the DNA TGTGCCAGCAGCCCTACAGGGAAAAATCAGCATTTT. It is translated as CASSPTGKNQHF.

The chain is built from TRBV28 and TRBJ1-2; 9 bases map to TRBD1. The CDR3 length is 14 residues. The V segment lost 10 bases and the J segment 7 bases; nucleotides outside the gene matches: 13. Germline-derived CDR1 and CDR2 are MDHEN and SYDVKM. The CDR3 DNA follows: TGTGCCACCTTTACCGGGACAGGGATCGCTGGCTACACCTTC. It is translated as CATFTGTGIAGYTF.

The V gene is TRBV5-6, the J gene TRBJ1-6; TRBD1 might be the D (6 bases). CDR3 size: 16 residues. V was shortened by 4 bases and J by 14 bases, with 25 bases between the two germline ends. Looked up from germline, CDR1 is SGHDT and CDR2 is YYEEEE. This chain's CDR3 is CASSLFRTDSFWALHF. As DNA, the CDR3 is TGTGCCAGCAGCCTCTTTCGGACAGACAGTTTTTGGGCCCTCCACTTT.

CDR3 in amino acids: CASGLGGTGELFF. CDR3 DNA: TGTGCCAGCGGACTGGGGGGGACCGGGGAGCTGTTTTTT. The chain combines TRBV6-6 with TRBJ2-2; the match to TRBD2 covers 7 bases. The CDR3 sequence is 13 residues long. The V and J ends lost 8 bases and 5 bases, in that order; junction bases with no gene match: 5. CDR1 is MNHNY and CDR2 is SVGAGI in the germline V gene (reference sequence).

This clone was observed once. The rearrangement links TRBV19 to TRBJ2-1; weak D call: TRBD1 (8 bases). The CDR3 sequence is 17 residues long. V was cut by 2 bases and J by 4 bases, with 18 bases left in between. Germline loops: CDR1 LNHDA, CDR2 SQIVND (reference sequence). Here the CDR3 reads CASSIRGGQEGYNEQFF. The CDR3 DNA sequence: TGTGCCAGTAGTATAAGGGGGGGACAGGAGGGGTACAATGAGCAGTTCTTC.

The chain uses TRBV4-3 and TRBJ2-1, with D possibly matching TRBD1 (7 bases). In germline, CDR1 is LGHNA, CDR2 YSLEER. The CDR3 length is 16 residues. The V end lost 4 bases, the J end lost 7 bases, and 20 bases lay between the germline ends. The CDR3 reads CASSPSQGGLLNEQFF. The CDR3 DNA reads TGCGCCAGCAGCCCCAGTCAGGGGGGCCTTTTGAATGAGCAGTTCTTC.

This chain links TRBV2 with TRBJ1-1; 7 bases fit TRBD1. The J segment lost 5 bases and the V segment lost 3 bases, leaving 6 bases of the junction unmatched. Germline CDR1 and CDR2: SNHLY and FYNNEI. This CDR3 region has 14 residues. For the CDR3, the DNA is TGTGCCAGCAGTGAGGAGCAGGGGGTTACTGAAGCTTTCTTT. As protein: CASSEEQGVTEAFF.

Details on this clone: Compared with germline, one end of the junction differs, possibly owing to a read error. The same CDR3 also results from other DNA sequences found in this sample. J is TRBJ1-6 and V is TRBV7-9; D perhaps matches TRBD1 (5 bases). The CDR3 has 16 residues. Germline lookup yields CDR1 SEHNR and CDR2 FQNEAQ (reference sequence). CDR3 sequence reads: CASSLVRGVGNSPLHF. The DNA of the CDR3 is TGTGCCAGCAGCTTAGTTCGGGGGGTCGGTAATTCCCCCCTCCACTTT.

This sequence joins TRBV9 and TRBJ1-2, with 9 bases matching TRBD1. CDR3 length equals 13 residues. Looked up from germline, CDR1 is SGDLS and CDR2 is YYNGEE. The V and J ends lost 3 bases and 6 bases, in that order; junction bases with no gene match: 3. The CDR3 nucleotides read TGTGCCAGCAGCGCGGACAGGGGCAATGGCTACACCTTC. This codes for CASSADRGNGYTF.

The V call is TRBV23-1, the J call TRBJ1-3; D is perhaps TRBD1 (5 bases). TRBV23-1 is labeled an ORF, and its function is uncertain. The V gene lost 6 bases and the J gene lost 0 bases, with 24 bases spanning the gap. CDR3 length: 19 amino acids. CDR3 in DNA: TGCGCCAGCAGCCAACTGTTAGCATGGGGGACTAGCTCTGGAAACACCATATATTTT. Residues: CASSQLLAWGTSSGNTIYF.

This chain joins TRBV11-2 and TRBJ1-6; 8 bases fit TRBD1. Germline CDR1 reads SGHAT; CDR2 reads FQNNGV. V lost 5 bases, J lost 10 bases, and 13 bases stayed unmatched. The CDR3 covers 16 residues. This CDR3 reads CASSQPPQGAGSPLHF. DNA for the CDR3: TGTGCCAGCAGCCAGCCCCCTCAGGGGGCGGGCTCACCCCTCCACTTT.

The chain carries TRBV6-4 and TRBJ1-1; TRBD1 might be the D (5 bases). In germline, CDR1 is MRHNA, CDR2 SNTAGT. The length of the CDR3 is 14 residues. Trimming left V 6 bases short and J 4 bases short, with 15 bases between. The CDR3 bases are TGTGCCAGCAGCACTCAGGAGGGGAGCACTGAAGCTTTCTTT. Translating it yields CASSTQEGSTEAFF.

The rearrangement links TRBV13 to TRBJ2-5; tentative D call: TRBD2 (6 bases). The length of the CDR3 is 14 residues. Trimming took 2 bases from V and 4 from J, leaving 11 bases between them. Germline-derived CDR1 and CDR2 are PRHDT and FYEKMQ (reference sequence). The CDR3 sequence: CASSLLQGGETQYF. The DNA for the CDR3 is TGTGCCAGCAGCTTACTCCAGGGAGGAGAGACCCAGTACTTC.

V usage is TRBV5-6 and J usage is TRBJ1-2; D gene unclear. The V gene's germline CDR1 is SGHDT and CDR2 YYEEEE. Deletions cut 3 bases from V and 4 bases from J, with 10 bases between. There are 13 residues in the CDR3. The CDR3 loop reads CASSSLGSYGYTF. CDR3 DNA sequence: TGTGCCAGCAGCTCCCTAGGGAGCTATGGCTACACCTTC.

The chain has TRBV7-9 and TRBJ2-2; D is possibly TRBD2 (6 bases). CDR1 SEHNR and CDR2 FQNEAQ come from the germline V gene (reference sequence). The CDR3 sequence is 15 residues long. Trimming removed 1 base at V and 3 bases at J, with 9 bases between. This CDR3 reads CASSLDGGHTGELFF. The DNA of the CDR3 is TGTGCCAGCAGCTTAGATGGAGGGCACACCGGGGAGCTGTTTTTT.

A few counts support this clone. Other DNA sequences from this sample encode an identical CDR3 as well. The chain has TRBV10-3 and TRBJ1-6, with D possibly TRBD1 on 5 matching bases. Trimming removed 2 bases at V and 5 bases at J, with 13 bases between. This CDR3 is built from 16 residues. Germline CDR1 ENHRY, CDR2 SYGVKD. CDR3: CAISEGGGRNNSPLHF. The CDR3 nucleotides read TGTGCCATCAGTGAGGGCGGGGGGAGGAATAATTCACCCCTCCACTTT.

V usage is TRBV9 and J usage is TRBJ2-7; D might be TRBD2 (6 bases). This CDR3 region has 14 residues. Germline CDR1 and CDR2: SGDLS and YYNGEE. Trimming stripped 2 bases from V and 4 bases from J, with 13 bases between. As DNA, the CDR3 is TGTGCCAGCAGCGTGGGACTTGGGGGTTACGAGCAGTACTTC. Translated, it gives CASSVGLGGYEQYF.

Only a few counts were recorded for this clone. This chain joins TRBV9 and TRBJ1-2, with 7 bases lining up with TRBD1. Losses at the gene ends were 2 bases for V and 3 bases for J; bases not matched to a gene: 1. The CDR3 runs 13 residues. Germline-derived CDR1 and CDR2 are SGDLS and YYNGEE. The CDR3 DNA is TGTGCCAGCAGCGTCGGGACAGACTATGGCTACACCTTC. Protein product: CASSVGTDYGYTF.

The chain recombines TRBV5-4 with TRBJ2-1; tentatively, D is TRBD2 (5 bases). V lost 4 bases and J lost 0, with 14 bases in between. This CDR3 is built from 16 residues. Germline V lookup: CDR1 SGHNT, CDR2 YYREEE (reference sequence). The CDR3 bases are TGTGCCAGCAGCCCGGGTGACGGGAACTCCTACAATGAGCAGTTCTTC. This gives the protein CASSPGDGNSYNEQFF. Full variable domain (outside the CDR3, taken from reference TRBV5-4 and TRBJ2-1): ETGVTQSPTHLIKTRGQQVTLRCSSQSGHNTVSWYQQALGQGPQFIFQYYREEENGRGNFPPRFSGLQFPNYSSELNVNALELDDSALYLCASSPGDGNSYNEQFFGPGTRLTVL.

The chain uses TRBV7-8 and TRBJ1-2, with TRBD1 as a possible D gene (5 bases). The germline CDR1 and CDR2 sequences are SGHVS and FQNEAQ. This CDR3 has 13 residues. The V end lost 5 bases, the J end lost 14 bases, and 21 bases lay between the germline ends. The CDR3 nucleotides read TGTGCCAGCAGCCCTTCGACAGTCCCCCTCGGGACCTTC. Its translation: CASSPSTVPLGTF.